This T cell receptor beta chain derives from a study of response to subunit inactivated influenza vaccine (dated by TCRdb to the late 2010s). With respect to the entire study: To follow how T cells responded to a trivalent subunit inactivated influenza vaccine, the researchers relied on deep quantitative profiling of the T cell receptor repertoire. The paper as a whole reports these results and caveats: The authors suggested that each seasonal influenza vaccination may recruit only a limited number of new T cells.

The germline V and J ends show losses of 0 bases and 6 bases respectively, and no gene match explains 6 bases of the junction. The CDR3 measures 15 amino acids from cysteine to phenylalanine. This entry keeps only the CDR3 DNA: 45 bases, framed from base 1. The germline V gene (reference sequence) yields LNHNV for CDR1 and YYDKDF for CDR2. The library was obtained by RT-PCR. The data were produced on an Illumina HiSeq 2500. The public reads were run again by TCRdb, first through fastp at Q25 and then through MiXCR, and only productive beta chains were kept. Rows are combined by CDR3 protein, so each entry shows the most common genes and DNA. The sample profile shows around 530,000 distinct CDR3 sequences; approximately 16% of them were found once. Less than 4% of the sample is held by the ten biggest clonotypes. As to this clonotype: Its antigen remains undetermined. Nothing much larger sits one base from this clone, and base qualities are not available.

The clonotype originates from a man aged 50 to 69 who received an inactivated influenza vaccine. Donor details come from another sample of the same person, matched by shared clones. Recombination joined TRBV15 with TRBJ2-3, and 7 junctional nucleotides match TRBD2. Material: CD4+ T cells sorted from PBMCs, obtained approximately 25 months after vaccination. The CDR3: CATSRDNGRYDTQYF. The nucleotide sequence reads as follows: TGTGCCACCAGCAGAGATAACGGGAGGTATGATACGCAGTATTTT.